One and the same sample provided the 2 T cell receptor beta chains below, sequenced in a study of shared clonotypes between healthy human individuals. Profiled with immunoSEQ multiplex PCR; TCRdb holds only in-frame clones, not every one. The table lists roughly 700,000 clones, under 80% of them singletons. Sequencing input: memory CD4+ T cells sorted from blood. The sample's subset: CD45RA-negative fraction. All receptors come from a woman under 40 in good health.

V and J are TRBV27 and TRBJ2-7, with D tentatively TRBD2 (7 bases). In germline, CDR1 is MNHEY, CDR2 SMNVEV (reference sequence). The CDR3 loop spans 14 amino acids. Trimming stripped 9 bases from V and 2 bases from J, with 17 bases between. CDR3 nucleotide sequence: TGTGCCAGGGATGAAGGGGGGAGGGCCTACGAGCAGTACTTC. It is translated as CARDEGGRAYEQYF.

The rearrangement joins TRBV28 to TRBJ2-2; 9 bases are a match to TRBD2. Germline V CDR1 and CDR2: MDHEN, SYDVKM. J was trimmed by 5 bases and V by 5 bases; bases with no gene match: 9. There are 16 residues in the CDR3. CDR3 nucleotides: TGTGCCAGCAGTCCTCCCCGGCGGGGGGGTACCGGGGAGCTGTTTTTT. This codes for CASSPPRRGGTGELFF.